The 22 T cell receptor beta chains listed next were all sequenced from one sample in a study of long-term antiretroviral therapy in people with HIV. Investigators performed immunoSEQ version v3.0 at survey level. The table came from immunoSEQ multiplex PCR; TCRdb's copy has only in-frame clones and leaves some out. The repertoire includes about 18,000 clones, 91% of them detected once, and 9.5% to 10% sits in the top ten. The source was unsorted PBMCs, collected 3 years after starting antiretroviral therapy. The receptors stem from a man aged 50 or older with HIV.

The rearrangement uses TRBV5-5 and TRBJ1-2; the match to TRBD1 covers 9 bases. Germline V gene sequence: CDR1 SGHKS, CDR2 YYEKEE (reference sequence). Unmatched junction bases numbered 6, after V lost 4 bases and J lost 5 bases. This CDR3 has 14 amino acids. CDR3 nucleotides: TGTGCCAGCAGCATCCTTGGACAGGGGTATGGCTACACCTTC. This gives the protein CASSILGQGYGYTF.

This chain uses TRBV10-3 with TRBJ2-3, with D unclear. The CDR3 is 15 residues long. Germline-derived CDR1 and CDR2 are ENHRY and SYGVKD. Between the trimmed V and J ends, which lost 0 bases and 3 bases, there was a span of 10 bases. CDR3 sequence: CAISESGYQTDTQYF. CDR3 nucleotides: TGTGCCATCAGTGAGTCTGGCTACCAGACAGATACGCAGTATTTT.

This clone was counted a single time. The rearrangement links TRBV29-1 to TRBJ2-1; TRBD2 agrees at 12 bases. J gave up 4 bases and V 3 bases, and 1 base lay outside the gene matches. The germline gives CDR1 SQVTM, CDR2 ANQGSEA. The CDR3 sequence is 14 residues long. CDR3: CSVETSGGYNEQFF. In DNA, the CDR3 is TGCAGCGTTGAGACTAGCGGGGGTTACAATGAGCAGTTCTTC.

The chain has TRBV6-1 and TRBJ2-7, with D hard to call. V lost 5 bases to trimming and J lost 7 bases, with 18 bases between them. The CDR3 runs 14 residues. CDR1 and CDR2 (germline): MNHNS, SASEGT. In DNA, the CDR3 is TGTGCCAGCAGTCCCGGGCCTCTTAAAACGGAGCAGTACTTC. Translation gives CASSPGPLKTEQYF.

V is TRBV27 and J is TRBJ1-2; 12 bases are a match to TRBD1. V was clipped by 0 bases and J by 8 bases; unmatched bases: 1. This CDR3 spans 14 amino acids. Per the germline V gene, CDR1 is MNHEY and CDR2 is SMNVEV (reference sequence). The CDR3 loop reads CASSLSGTGGGYTF. The CDR3 DNA reads TGTGCCAGCAGTTTATCCGGGACAGGGGGCGGCTACACCTTC.

This chain joins TRBV2 and TRBJ2-7, with D perhaps TRBD2 (7 bases). Deletions cut 4 bases from V and 2 bases from J, with 21 bases between. In germline, CDR1 is SNHLY, CDR2 FYNNEI. CDR3 length: 17 residues. The CDR3 sequence is CASSGGGGGYLPYEQYF. The CDR3 DNA reads TGTGCCAGCAGTGGGGGGGGCGGAGGATACTTACCCTACGAGCAGTACTTC.

The chain uses TRBV5-1 and TRBJ1-4; possible D gene TRBD1, 6 bases. Germline V CDR1 and CDR2: SGHRS, YFSETQ. The CDR3 totals 15 residues. V was clipped by 0 bases and J by 7 bases, with 13 bases between them. CDR3 protein: CASSLEGRGREKLFF. In DNA, the CDR3 is TGCGCCAGCAGCTTGGAGGGCAGGGGACGTGAAAAACTGTTTTTT.

The rearrangement joins TRBV29-1 to TRBJ1-1, with D tentatively TRBD1 (5 bases). Deletions cut 3 bases from V and 1 base from J, with 9 bases between. CDR3 length: 13 residues. Germline V CDR1 and CDR2: SQVTM, ANQGSEA. The CDR3 sequence is CSVDWGENTEAFF. CDR3 DNA: TGCAGCGTTGATTGGGGGGAGAACACTGAAGCTTTCTTT.

This clone was seen a handful of times. This chain's CDR3 is CAISGDRNTGELFF. The DNA for the CDR3 is TGTGCCATCAGTGGGGACAGGAACACCGGGGAGCTGTTTTTT. The rearrangement links TRBV10-3 to TRBJ2-2, with 7 bases fitting TRBD1. The trim removed 4 bases at V and 1 base at J, leaving 0 bases unmatched. The length of the CDR3 is 14 residues. Germline V gene lookup returns CDR1 ENHRY and CDR2 SYGVKD.

This rearrangement joins TRBV6-6 to TRBJ1-2; 11 nucleotides agree with TRBD1. The CDR3 has 16 residues. The V gene end was trimmed by 5 bases and the J gene end by 1 base; junction bases not matched to a gene: 6. CDR1 is MNHNY and CDR2 is SVGAGI in the germline V gene (reference sequence). Written as DNA, the CDR3 is TGTGCCAGCAGTGGCGAGGACAGGGGGCATAACTATGGCTACACCTTC. It is translated as CASSGEDRGHNYGYTF.

This chain connects TRBV6-1 to TRBJ1-3; D is unresolved. Between the trimmed V and J ends, which lost 6 bases and 0 bases, there was a span of 12 bases. The CDR3 is 15 residues long. Germline-derived CDR1 and CDR2 are MNHNS and SASEGT. The CDR3: CASRADGFSGNTIYF. The CDR3 region has the DNA TGTGCCAGCAGGGCAGACGGATTCTCTGGAAACACCATATATTTT.

The V gene is TRBV23-1, the J gene TRBJ1-5, with D possibly TRBD1 on 5 matching bases. TRBV23-1 is an ORF, with its function uncertain. Trimming pared 5 bases from V and 1 base from J, leaving 18 bases between. The CDR3 contains 17 residues. The chain's CDR3 is CASSRQGVESSNQPQHF. CDR3 sequence (DNA): TGCGCCAGCAGTAGGCAGGGCGTAGAATCAAGCAATCAGCCCCAGCATTTT.

This clone was recorded once. The chain uses TRBV5-1 and TRBJ2-7; TRBD2 aligns across 14 bases. From germline, CDR1 is SGHRS and CDR2 YFSETQ. J lost 0 bases, V lost 4 bases, and 6 bases had no gene match. The CDR3 runs 17 residues. This chain's CDR3 is CASSGTSGGLLSYEQYF. The CDR3 nucleotides are TGCGCCAGCAGCGGGACTAGCGGGGGTCTTCTCTCCTACGAGCAGTACTTC. The entire variable domain, with the rest obtained from reference TRBV5-1 and TRBJ2-7, is as follows: KAGVTQTPRYLIKTRGQQVTLSCSPISGHRSVSWYQQTPGQGLQFLFEYFSETQRNKGNFPGRFSGRQFSNSRSEMNVSTLELGDSALYLCASSGTSGGLLSYEQYFGPGTRLTVT.

The chain couples TRBV19 to TRBJ1-5; no clear D gene. Per the germline V gene, CDR1 is LNHDA and CDR2 is SQIVND (reference sequence). The CDR3 spans 12 residues. Trimming pared 7 bases from V and 1 base from J, leaving 5 bases between. The CDR3 region is CASTGSNQPQHF. The CDR3 DNA reads as TGTGCCAGTACGGGGAGCAATCAGCCCCAGCATTTT.

J is TRBJ2-5 and V is TRBV15; D is ambiguous. This CDR3 comprises 16 residues. From germline, CDR1 is LNHNV and CDR2 YYDKDF (reference sequence). V was shortened by 3 bases and J by 0 bases, with 14 bases between the two germline ends. CDR3 sequence reads: CATSSFAALYQETQYF. DNA for the CDR3: TGTGCCACCAGCAGCTTCGCCGCCCTGTACCAAGAGACCCAGTACTTC.

V gene TRBV30 combines with J gene TRBJ1-2; D not certain. Germline V lookup: CDR1 GTSNPN, CDR2 SVGIG (reference sequence). The V gene lost 0 bases and the J gene lost 8 bases, with 10 bases spanning the gap. The CDR3 loop spans 12 amino acids. CDR3 residues: CAWSVNSVGYTF. The DNA for the CDR3 is TGTGCCTGGAGTGTAAACAGCGTCGGCTACACCTTC.

By share of the sample, this clone is medium-sized. The genes are TRBV9 and TRBJ1-1, with D unresolved. CDR3 length equals 15 residues. Germline V CDR1 and CDR2: SGDLS, YYNGEE. With 0 bases removed from V and 4 bases from J, the gap between germline ends came to 13 bases. The CDR3 DNA is TGTGCCAGCAGCGTAGTGAAGGGCGCGGGCACTGAAGCTTTCTTT. Translated, it gives CASSVVKGAGTEAFF.

V and J are TRBV6-1 and TRBJ2-3, with TRBD1 as a possible D gene (6 bases). The CDR3 runs to 15 residues. Germline CDR1 MNHNS, CDR2 SASEGT. V dropped 2 bases and J dropped 1 base, with 10 bases sitting between them. The CDR3 region has the DNA TGTGCCAGCAGTGAAAGGGGGATCGGCACAGATACGCAGTATTTT. Amino acid sequence: CASSERGIGTDTQYF.

The chain is built from TRBV7-2 and TRBJ2-1; TRBD1 matches at 7 bases. The CDR3 loop spans 13 amino acids. Germline V gene data show CDR1 as SGHTA and CDR2 as FQGNSA. After removal of 4 bases from V and 8 bases from J, the junction contained 5 bases not matched to a gene. CDR3 region: CASSSNRGDEQFF. CDR3 in DNA: TGTGCCAGCAGCTCGAACAGGGGCGATGAGCAGTTCTTC. The whole variable domain, filled in from reference TRBV7-2 and TRBJ2-1, reads GAGVSQSPSNKVTEKGKDVELRCDPISGHTALYWYRQSLGQGLEFLIYFQGNSAPDKSGLPSDRFSAERTGGSVSTLTIQRTQQEDSAVYLCASSSNRGDEQFFGPGTRLTVL.

This chain connects TRBV7-9 to TRBJ2-1, with D hard to call. V was cut by 5 bases and J by 0 bases, with 11 bases left in between. Germline V gene data show CDR1 as SEHNR and CDR2 as FQNEAQ (reference sequence). This CDR3 has 15 residues. The CDR3 here is CASSLTLSSYNEQFF. The CDR3 bases are TGTGCCAGCAGCCTGACCCTGAGCTCCTACAATGAGCAGTTCTTC.

This chain uses TRBV5-1 with TRBJ1-5; tentatively, D is TRBD1 (5 bases). Germline V gene lookup returns CDR1 SGHRS and CDR2 YFSETQ. This CDR3 has 15 residues. Trimming took 0 bases from V and 0 from J, leaving 7 bases between them. CDR3 loop: CASSLAGVSNQPQHF. The CDR3 DNA is TGCGCCAGCAGCTTGGCGGGGGTTAGCAATCAGCCCCAGCATTTT. Drawing the rest from reference TRBV5-1 and TRBJ1-5, the complete variable domain is KAGVTQTPRYLIKTRGQQVTLSCSPISGHRSVSWYQQTPGQGLQFLFEYFSETQRNKGNFPGRFSGRQFSNSRSEMNVSTLELGDSALYLCASSLAGVSNQPQHFGDGTRLSIL.

The rearrangement links TRBV28 to TRBJ2-1; D may be TRBD2 (6 bases). The germline V and J ends were trimmed by 7 bases and 4 bases, with 23 bases remaining between them. CDR1 and CDR2 (germline): MDHEN, SYDVKM. This CDR3 has 17 residues. CDR3: CASNQFPSGEGYNEQFF. CDR3 nucleotide sequence: TGTGCCAGCAACCAATTTCCTTCGGGGGAAGGGTACAATGAGCAGTTCTTC.